These 8 T cell receptor beta chains share one sample of origin, sequenced in a study of blood T cell repertoires in COVID-19. TCRdb's copy holds only in-frame clones and misses some; the assay was immunoSEQ multiplex PCR. The sample shows about 100,000 clones, about 87% of them seen only once. The sample comprised peripheral blood. The receptor source for this set is a woman younger than 45 with acute or convalescent COVID-19.

Only a few counts were recorded for this clone. V gene TRBV2 combines with J gene TRBJ1-1; 8 bases map to TRBD1. The CDR3 covers 16 residues. The V gene's germline CDR1 is SNHLY and CDR2 FYNNEI. V was clipped by 5 bases and J by 4 bases; unmatched bases: 12. CDR3 nucleotides: TGTGCCAGCAGTCATCAGGGGGCTCTAACGTCCACTGAAGCTTTCTTT. Translating gives CASSHQGALTSTEAFF.

V and J are TRBV10-2 and TRBJ2-7; 8 nucleotides agree with TRBD1. The CDR3 totals 13 residues. CDR1 is WSHSY and CDR2 is SAAADI in the germline V gene. J lost 3 bases, V lost 5 bases, and 3 bases had no gene match. The CDR3 coding sequence is TGCGCCAGCAGTCTGGGACAGGACTACGAGCAGTACTTC. This codes for CASSLGQDYEQYF.

This clone was observed a handful of times. The CDR3: CASSLGVNSPLHF. CDR3 bases: TGTGCCAGCAGCCTCGGAGTTAATTCACCCCTCCACTTT. The chain couples TRBV7-9 to TRBJ1-6; D remains ambiguous. The length of the CDR3 is 13 residues. V was clipped by 5 bases and J by 6 bases, with 8 bases between them. Looked up from germline, CDR1 is SEHNR and CDR2 is FQNEAQ (reference sequence).

The chain couples TRBV6-5 to TRBJ1-2; 7 nucleotides line up with TRBD1. CDR3 size: 15 residues. The germline V gene has CDR1 MNHEY and CDR2 SVGAGI. The V gene end was trimmed by 7 bases and the J gene end by 1 base; junction bases not matched to a gene: 9. The CDR3 nucleotides are TGTGCCAGCAACCTCAGACAGGGTATTAACTATGGCTACACCTTC. Protein sequence: CASNLRQGINYGYTF.

The genes are TRBV3-1 (or the pseudogene TRBV3-2) and TRBJ1-1; no clear D. V dropped 4 bases and J dropped 0 bases, with 6 bases sitting between them. The V gene's germline CDR1 is LGHDT and CDR2 YNNKEL (reference sequence). The CDR3 consists of 13 residues. The CDR3 spells CASSPRVNTEAFF. The CDR3 DNA is TGTGCCAGCAGCCCCCGGGTGAACACTGAAGCTTTCTTT.

The chain joins TRBV7-9 to TRBJ1-4, with D possibly being TRBD1 (6 bases). The CDR3 totals 14 residues. Trimming shortened V by 5 bases and J by 2 bases, and 9 bases separated the two germline ends. Germline CDR1 is SEHNR and CDR2 is FQNEAQ (reference sequence). This chain's CDR3 is CASSQDRTNEKLFF. The CDR3, as DNA: TGTGCCAGCAGCCAAGACAGGACTAATGAAAAACTGTTTTTT.

The chain couples TRBV5-8 to TRBJ1-2, with 7 bases matching TRBD1. Germline CDR1 reads SGHTS; CDR2 reads YDEGEE. This CDR3 region has 14 residues. With 5 bases clipped from V and 7 bases from J, the junction kept 11 bases outside the gene matches. CDR3 residues: CASSSRDSRTGYTF. In nucleotides, the CDR3 is TGTGCCAGCAGTTCGCGGGACAGCCGGACTGGCTACACCTTC. The full variable domain, with the rest looked up from reference TRBV5-8 and TRBJ1-2, is EAGVTQSPTHLIKTRGQQATLRCSPISGHTSVYWYQQALGLGLQFLLWYDEGEERNRGNFPPRFSGRQFPNYSSELNVNALELEDSALYLCASSSRDSRTGYTFGSGTRLTVV.

The chain employs TRBV28 and TRBJ1-5, with D unresolved. V was shortened by 3 bases and J by 4 bases, with 13 bases between the two germline ends. CDR3 length: 15 residues. Germline CDR1 and CDR2: MDHEN and SYDVKM. CDR3 coding DNA: TGTGCCAGCAGTTTCGATTTAGCGGCAAATCAGCCCCAGCATTTT. It codes for CASSFDLAANQPQHF. The variable domain in full, with the rest retrieved from reference TRBV28 and TRBJ1-5, is DVKVTQSSRYLVKRTGEKVFLECVQDMDHENMFWYRQDPGLGLRLIYFSYDVKMKEKGDIPEGYSVSREKKERFSLILESASTNQTSMYLCASSFDLAANQPQHFGDGTRLSIL.